The next 17 T cell receptor beta chains were all read from a single sample in a study of blood T cell repertoires in COVID-19. Sequencing was performed with immunoSEQ multiplex PCR; in TCRdb, only in-frame clones are kept and a portion is missing. This table has about 220,000 clones, about four fifths appearing once. The sequencing sample was made of PBMCs or T cells enriched from blood (not recorded which). The receptors originated from a woman aged 60-75 years who had recovered from COVID-19.

V usage is TRBV18 and J usage is TRBJ2-7, with 9 bases matching TRBD1. V dropped 6 bases and J dropped 3; count of bases not matched to a gene: 6. Germline assignment: CDR1 KGHSH and CDR2 LQKENI. The CDR3 consists of 14 residues. CDR3 sequence reads: CASSEDRGDYEQYF. The CDR3 DNA follows: TGTGCCAGCTCTGAGGACAGGGGCGACTACGAGCAGTACTTC.

The rearrangement joins TRBV5-6 to TRBJ2-1, with 14 bases lining up with TRBD2. The CDR3 loop spans 16 amino acids. CDR1 and CDR2 (germline): SGHDT, YYEEEE. The trim removed 4 bases at V and 7 bases at J, leaving 7 bases unmatched. The CDR3 protein is CASSTGLAGVGNEQFF. In nucleotides, the CDR3 is TGTGCCAGCAGCACGGGACTAGCGGGAGTAGGAAATGAGCAGTTCTTC.

This chain joins TRBV10-3 and TRBJ1-1; TRBD1 agrees at 9 bases. CDR3 size: 17 residues. With V trimmed by 0 bases and J by 1 base, 6 bases remained unmatched. In germline, CDR1 is ENHRY, CDR2 SYGVKD. CDR3: CAISESHRGPGNTEAFF. The CDR3 DNA is TGTGCCATCAGTGAGTCGCACAGGGGGCCCGGGAACACTGAAGCTTTCTTT.

Details on this clone: Different DNA sequences within this sample yield the same CDR3. This chain uses TRBV5-1 with TRBJ2-1, with 7 positions matching TRBD1. Germline values: CDR1 SGHRS, CDR2 YFSETQ. The J segment lost 8 bases and the V segment lost 4 bases, leaving 6 bases of the junction unmatched. The CDR3 loop spans 13 amino acids. CDR3: CASSRGGRDEQFF. CDR3 bases: TGCGCCAGCAGCCGAGGGGGCAGGGATGAGCAGTTCTTC.

J is TRBJ1-1 and V is TRBV21-1; no DNA check was done on the table's D call, TRBD1. TRBV21-1 is a recognized pseudogene. The CDR3 is 14 residues long. CDR3 sequence reads: CASSRGRRNTEAFF. CDR3 bases: TGTGCCAGCAGCAGGGGGCGGAGGAACACTGAAGCTTTCTTT.

The chain uses TRBV6-5 and TRBJ1-1, with a possible D match to TRBD1 (6 bases). Germline V gene data show CDR1 as MNHEY and CDR2 as SVGAGI. The ends were cut back, 6 bases at V and 6 bases at J, with 17 bases in the middle. This CDR3 is built from 14 residues. This CDR3 is CASRGSRGLAEAFF. In DNA, the CDR3 is TGTGCCAGCAGGGGATCCAGGGGCTTGGCTGAAGCTTTCTTT.

In its sample, this clone was seen once. The chain links TRBV27 to TRBJ1-5; D remains ambiguous. The V end lost 6 bases, the J end lost 0 bases, and 21 bases lay between the germline ends. This CDR3 is 18 amino acids long. Germline CDR1 MNHEY, CDR2 SMNVEV (reference sequence). DNA for the CDR3: TGTGCCAGCAGCAGCCGGGATTATGGCCCTTATAGCAATCAGCCCCAGCATTTT. Protein: CASSSRDYGPYSNQPQHF.

The chain joins TRBV5-4 to TRBJ2-3, with D possibly matching TRBD1 (6 bases). Germline loops: CDR1 SGHNT, CDR2 YYREEE (reference sequence). Trimming pared 0 bases from V and 5 bases from J, leaving 13 bases between. The CDR3 has 15 amino acids. CDR3 DNA: TGTGCCAGCAGCTTGGCTAAGACAGGAAGAGATACGCAGTATTTT. Residues: CASSLAKTGRDTQYF.

The chain joins TRBV21-1 to TRBJ1-2. TRBV21-1 is reported as a pseudogene. The CDR3 consists of 12 residues. The CDR3 DNA reads as TGTGCCAGCAGCAAACGTAACTATGGCTACACCTTC. It codes for CASSKRNYGYTF.

The rearrangement links TRBV11-2 to TRBJ2-1; 9 bases line up with TRBD2. Looked up from germline, CDR1 is SGHAT and CDR2 is FQNNGV. The trim removed 3 bases at V and 3 bases at J, leaving 6 bases unmatched. The CDR3 length is 16 residues. CDR3 DNA sequence: TGTGCCAGCAGCTTCACGCGGGGGGGCGACTACAATGAGCAGTTCTTC. Its translation: CASSFTRGGDYNEQFF.

The table lists this clone with many counts. The chain uses TRBV7-6 and TRBJ2-3, with TRBD2 identical over 10 bases. Germline loops: CDR1 SGHVS, CDR2 FNYEAQ. After removal of 1 base from V and 4 bases from J, the junction contained 8 bases not matched to a gene. CDR3 length: 17 amino acids. The CDR3 DNA reads as TGTGCCAGCAGCTTAGGATTTCTAGCGGGGGCCCCAGATACGCAGTATTTT. Protein product: CASSLGFLAGAPDTQYF.

This chain links TRBV2 with TRBJ1-3, with D perhaps TRBD1 (6 bases). With 4 bases removed from V and 4 bases from J, the gap between germline ends came to 11 bases. CDR1 is SNHLY and CDR2 is FYNNEI in the germline V gene. The CDR3 loop spans 14 amino acids. The CDR3 loop reads CASSARGHGNTIYF. CDR3 bases: TGTGCCAGCAGTGCGCGGGGGCACGGAAACACCATATATTTT.

The chain employs TRBV7-9 and TRBJ1-5; 7 bases fit TRBD1. The CDR3 totals 12 residues. Germline-derived CDR1 and CDR2 are SEHNR and FQNEAQ (reference sequence). The V gene end was trimmed by 3 bases and the J gene end by 11 bases; junction bases not matched to a gene: 4. CDR3 sequence: CASSLTGKTQHF. The CDR3 region has the DNA TGTGCCAGCAGCTTGACAGGGAAGACCCAGCATTTT. The full variable domain, its missing parts supplied by reference TRBV7-9 and TRBJ1-5, is DTGVSQNPRHKITKRGQNVTFRCDPISEHNRLYWYRQTLGQGPEFLTYFQNEAQLEKSRLLSDRFSAERPKGSFSTLEIQRTEQGDSAMYLCASSLTGKTQHFGDGTRLSIL.

The chain recombines TRBV7-3 with TRBJ2-3, with D possibly being TRBD1 (7 bases). V shed 4 bases and J shed 3 bases, with 14 bases lying between them. This CDR3 has 15 residues. The germline CDR1 and CDR2 sequences are SGHTA and FQGTGA. The CDR3 DNA reads as TGTGCCAGCAGCTACAGGGGAGGTGTAACAGATACGCAGTATTTT. Amino acids: CASSYRGGVTDTQYF.

This chain uses TRBV7-9 with TRBJ1-4; D remains ambiguous. Trimming removed 0 bases from V and 8 bases from J, with 10 bases in between. CDR3 length: 14 amino acids. Looked up from germline, CDR1 is SEHNR and CDR2 is FQNEAQ (reference sequence). The CDR3 nucleotides read TGTGCCAGCAGCTTAGCGCGCGGGAACGAAAAACTGTTTTTT. Translation: CASSLARGNEKLFF. The full variable domain, completed using reference TRBV7-9 and TRBJ1-4, is DTGVSQNPRHKITKRGQNVTFRCDPISEHNRLYWYRQTLGQGPEFLTYFQNEAQLEKSRLLSDRFSAERPKGSFSTLEIQRTEQGDSAMYLCASSLARGNEKLFFGSGTQLSVL.

This chain's CDR3 is CASITGSPTEAFF. The CDR3 region has the DNA TGTGCCAGCATAACAGGGTCCCCCACTGAAGCTTTCTTT. This chain links TRBV12-3 or TRBV12-4 with TRBJ1-1, with a possible D match to TRBD1 (6 bases). The CDR3 extends over 13 amino acids. V gave up 7 bases and J gave up 4 bases, with 13 bases separating them.

This clone was found once. The chain couples TRBV9 to TRBJ1-1; 7 bases map to TRBD1. There are 14 residues in the CDR3. CDR1 SGDLS and CDR2 YYNGEE come from the germline V gene. With 0 bases clipped from V and 1 base from J, the junction kept 0 bases outside the gene matches. The CDR3 here is CASSVDRGNTEAFF. In nucleotides, the CDR3 is TGTGCCAGCAGCGTAGACAGGGGGAACACTGAAGCTTTCTTT.